This T cell receptor beta chain stems from a study of long-term antiretroviral therapy in people with HIV. Overall study: The oldest specimens predate the 2015 immediate-ART recommendation by about a decade.

The CDR3 is 17 residues long. Germline V gene data show CDR1 as SGHRS and CDR2 as YFSETQ. Trimming removed 4 bases from V and 0 bases from J; junction bases left unmatched: 10. General study results and limits: The blood, collected between about 2004 and 2018, was possibly taken under older ART regimens.

As regards this clone: Antigen unknown.

With survey level as its setting, the immunoSEQ assay was v3.0. Sequencing was performed with immunoSEQ multiplex PCR; in TCRdb, only in-frame clones are kept and a portion is missing. The table shows roughly 25,000 clones, with approximately 80% occurring only once. Sample: unsorted PBMCs, taken 1.1 years before starting antiretroviral therapy. The source is a woman aged 25 to 39 with HIV. This chain connects TRBV5-1 to TRBJ1-3; 7 nucleotides match TRBD1. Here the CDR3 DNA reads TGCGCCAGCAGCCCTTACCGGGACAGCGCCTCTGGAAACACCATATATTTT. Translating gives CASSPYRDSASGNTIYF.